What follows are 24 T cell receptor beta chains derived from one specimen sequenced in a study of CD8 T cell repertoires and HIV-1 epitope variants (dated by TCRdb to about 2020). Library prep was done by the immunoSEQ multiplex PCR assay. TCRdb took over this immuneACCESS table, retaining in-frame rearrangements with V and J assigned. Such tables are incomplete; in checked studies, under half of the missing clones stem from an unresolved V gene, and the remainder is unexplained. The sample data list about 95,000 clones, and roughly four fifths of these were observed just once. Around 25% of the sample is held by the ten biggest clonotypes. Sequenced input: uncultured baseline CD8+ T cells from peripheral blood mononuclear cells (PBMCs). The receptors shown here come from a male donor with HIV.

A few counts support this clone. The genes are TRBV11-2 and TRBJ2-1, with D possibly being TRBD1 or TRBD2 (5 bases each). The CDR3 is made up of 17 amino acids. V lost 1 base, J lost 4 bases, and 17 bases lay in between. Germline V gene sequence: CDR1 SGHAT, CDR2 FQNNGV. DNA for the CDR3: TGTGCCAGCAGCTTAGGCTCCGGGACGGAACTTTACAATGAGCAGTTCTTC. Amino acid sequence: CASSLGSGTELYNEQFF.

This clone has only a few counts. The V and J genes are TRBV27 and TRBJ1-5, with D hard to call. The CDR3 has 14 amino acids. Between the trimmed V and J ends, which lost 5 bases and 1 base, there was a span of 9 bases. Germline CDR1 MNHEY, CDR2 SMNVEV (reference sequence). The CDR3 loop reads CASSTPSSNQPQHF. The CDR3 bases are TGTGCCAGCAGTACCCCGAGCAGCAATCAGCCCCAGCATTTT.

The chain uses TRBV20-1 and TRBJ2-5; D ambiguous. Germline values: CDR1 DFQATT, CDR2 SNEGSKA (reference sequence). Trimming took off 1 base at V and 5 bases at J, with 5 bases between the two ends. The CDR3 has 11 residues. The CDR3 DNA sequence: TGCAGTGCTAGAGCCTGGGAGACCCAGTACTTC. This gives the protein CSARAWETQYF.

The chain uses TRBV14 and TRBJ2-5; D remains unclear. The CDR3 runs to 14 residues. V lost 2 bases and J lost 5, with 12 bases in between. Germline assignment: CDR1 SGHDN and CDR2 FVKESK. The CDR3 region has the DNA TGTGCCAGCAGCCAATATGAAGACCGGGAGACCCAGTACTTC. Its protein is CASSQYEDRETQYF.

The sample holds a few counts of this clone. Here the CDR3 DNA reads TGCGCCAGCAGTGTACAGGGTCCCGCCGAGCAGTACTTC. This codes for CASSVQGPAEQYF. V gene TRBV10-2 combines with J gene TRBJ2-7; D may be TRBD1 (6 bases). The CDR3 contains 13 residues. The germline gives CDR1 WSHSY, CDR2 SAAADI. V lost 4 bases, J lost 6 bases, and 13 bases lay in between.

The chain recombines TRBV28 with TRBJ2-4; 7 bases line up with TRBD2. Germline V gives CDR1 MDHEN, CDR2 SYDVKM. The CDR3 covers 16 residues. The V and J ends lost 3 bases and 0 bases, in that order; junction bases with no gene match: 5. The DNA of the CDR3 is TGTGCCAGCAGTTTGGGGGGGGAACTAGCCAAAAACATTCAGTACTTC. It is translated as CASSLGGELAKNIQYF.

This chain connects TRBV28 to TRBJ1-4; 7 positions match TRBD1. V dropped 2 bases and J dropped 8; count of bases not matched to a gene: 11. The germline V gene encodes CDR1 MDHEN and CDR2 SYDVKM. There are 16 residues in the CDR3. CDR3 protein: CASSLGVDRLGEKLFF. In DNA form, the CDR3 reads TGTGCCAGCAGTTTAGGGGTGGACAGGCTAGGAGAAAAACTGTTTTTT. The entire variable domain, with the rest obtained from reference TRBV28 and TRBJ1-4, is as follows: DVKVTQSSRYLVKRTGEKVFLECVQDMDHENMFWYRQDPGLGLRLIYFSYDVKMKEKGDIPEGYSVSREKKERFSLILESASTNQTSMYLCASSLGVDRLGEKLFFGSGTQLSVL.

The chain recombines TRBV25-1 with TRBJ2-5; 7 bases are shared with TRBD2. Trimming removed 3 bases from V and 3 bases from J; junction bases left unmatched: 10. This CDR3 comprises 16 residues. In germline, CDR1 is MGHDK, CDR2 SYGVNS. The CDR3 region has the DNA TGTGCCAGCAGTGATTTCGCTACTAGCGCCGAAGAGACCCAGTACTTC. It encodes CASSDFATSAEETQYF.

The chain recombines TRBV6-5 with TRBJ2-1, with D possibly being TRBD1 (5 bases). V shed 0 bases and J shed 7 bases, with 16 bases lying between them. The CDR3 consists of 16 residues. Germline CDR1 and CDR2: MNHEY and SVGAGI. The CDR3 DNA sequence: TGTGCCAGCAGTTACTCGGAAGGGGTGGTTAATAATGAGCAGTTCTTC. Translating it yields CASSYSEGVVNNEQFF.

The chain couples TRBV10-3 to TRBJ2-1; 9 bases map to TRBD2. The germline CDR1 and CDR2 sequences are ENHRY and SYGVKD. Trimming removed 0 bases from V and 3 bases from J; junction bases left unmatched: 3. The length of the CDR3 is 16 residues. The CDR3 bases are TGTGCCATCAGTGAGTCAGTAGCGGGAGACTACAATGAGCAGTTCTTC. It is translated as CAISESVAGDYNEQFF.

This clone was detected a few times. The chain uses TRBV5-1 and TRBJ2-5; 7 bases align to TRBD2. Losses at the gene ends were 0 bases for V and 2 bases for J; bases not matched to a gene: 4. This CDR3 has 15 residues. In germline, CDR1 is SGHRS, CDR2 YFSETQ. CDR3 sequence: CASSLAGGSQETQYF. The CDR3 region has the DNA TGCGCCAGCAGCTTGGCCGGGGGGTCACAAGAGACCCAGTACTTC.

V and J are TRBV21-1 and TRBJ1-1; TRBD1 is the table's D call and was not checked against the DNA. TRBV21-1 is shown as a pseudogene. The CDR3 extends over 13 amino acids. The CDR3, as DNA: TGTGCCAGCAGCAAAAGGGGAAACACTGAAGCTTTCTTT. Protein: CASSKRGNTEAFF.

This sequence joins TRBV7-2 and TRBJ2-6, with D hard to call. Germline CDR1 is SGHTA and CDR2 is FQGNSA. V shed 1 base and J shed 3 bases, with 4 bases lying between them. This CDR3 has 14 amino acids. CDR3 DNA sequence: TGTGCCAGCAGCTTAGACTATGGGGCCAACGTCCTGACTTTC. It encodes CASSLDYGANVLTF. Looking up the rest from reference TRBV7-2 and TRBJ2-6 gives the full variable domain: GAGVSQSPSNKVTEKGKDVELRCDPISGHTALYWYRQSLGQGLEFLIYFQGNSAPDKSGLPSDRFSAERTGGSVSTLTIQRTQQEDSAVYLCASSLDYGANVLTFGAGSRLTVL.

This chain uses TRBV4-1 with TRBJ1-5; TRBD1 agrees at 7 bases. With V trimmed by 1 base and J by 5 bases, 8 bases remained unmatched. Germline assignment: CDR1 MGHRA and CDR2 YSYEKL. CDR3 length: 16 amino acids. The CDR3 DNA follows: TGCGCCAGCAGCCAAGTTCAGGGGGTTCGCCATCAGCCCCAGCATTTT. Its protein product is CASSQVQGVRHQPQHF.

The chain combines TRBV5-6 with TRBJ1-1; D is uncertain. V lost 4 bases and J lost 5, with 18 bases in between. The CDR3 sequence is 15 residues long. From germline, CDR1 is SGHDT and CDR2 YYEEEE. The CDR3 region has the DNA TGTGCCAGCAGCCTCGAAGGTAGGGCATGGACTGAAGCTTTCTTT. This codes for CASSLEGRAWTEAFF.

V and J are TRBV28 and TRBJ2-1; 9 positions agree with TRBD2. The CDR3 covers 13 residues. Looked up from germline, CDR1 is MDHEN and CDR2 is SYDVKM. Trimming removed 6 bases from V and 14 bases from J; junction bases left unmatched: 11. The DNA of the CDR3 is TGTGCCAGCAGAAATAGCGGGGGACCAGGGGAGTTCTTC. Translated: CASRNSGGPGEFF.

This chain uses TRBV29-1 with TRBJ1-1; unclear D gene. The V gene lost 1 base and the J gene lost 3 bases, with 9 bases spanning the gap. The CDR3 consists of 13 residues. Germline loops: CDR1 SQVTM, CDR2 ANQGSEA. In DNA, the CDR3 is TGCAGCGTTGAAGCAGTCCTGTACACTGAAGCTTTCTTT. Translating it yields CSVEAVLYTEAFF.

The CDR3 region is CASSQDSSSGNTIYF. The CDR3 bases are TGCGCCAGCAGCCAGGACAGCTCCTCTGGAAACACCATATATTTT. J is TRBJ1-3 and V is TRBV4-3; tentatively, D is TRBD1 (6 bases). Germline V gene sequence: CDR1 LGHNA, CDR2 YSLEER. V dropped 3 bases and J dropped 0 bases, with 9 bases sitting between them. The length of the CDR3 is 15 residues.

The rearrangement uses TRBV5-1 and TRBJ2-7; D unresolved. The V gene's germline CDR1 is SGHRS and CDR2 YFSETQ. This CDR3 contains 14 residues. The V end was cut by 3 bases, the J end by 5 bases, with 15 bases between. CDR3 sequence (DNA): TGCGCCAGCAGCTACGACTTCAGTAGAGACGAGCAGTACTTC. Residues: CASSYDFSRDEQYF. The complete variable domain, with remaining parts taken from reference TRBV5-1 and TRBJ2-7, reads KAGVTQTPRYLIKTRGQQVTLSCSPISGHRSVSWYQQTPGQGLQFLFEYFSETQRNKGNFPGRFSGRQFSNSRSEMNVSTLELGDSALYLCASSYDFSRDEQYFGPGTRLTVT.

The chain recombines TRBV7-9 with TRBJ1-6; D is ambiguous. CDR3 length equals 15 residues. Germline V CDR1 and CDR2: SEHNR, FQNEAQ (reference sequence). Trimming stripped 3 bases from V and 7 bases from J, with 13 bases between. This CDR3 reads CASSLGTTGNSPLHF. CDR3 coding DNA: TGTGCCAGCAGCTTGGGAACGACGGGGAATTCACCCCTCCACTTT. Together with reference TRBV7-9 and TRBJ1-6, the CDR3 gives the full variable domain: DTGVSQNPRHKITKRGQNVTFRCDPISEHNRLYWYRQTLGQGPEFLTYFQNEAQLEKSRLLSDRFSAERPKGSFSTLEIQRTEQGDSAMYLCASSLGTTGNSPLHFGNGTRLTVT.

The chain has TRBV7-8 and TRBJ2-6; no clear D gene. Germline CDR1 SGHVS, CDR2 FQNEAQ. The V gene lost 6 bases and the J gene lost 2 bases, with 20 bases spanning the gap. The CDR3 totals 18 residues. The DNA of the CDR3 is TGTGCCAGCAGTCACCGACCCGACCTTGAAGCTGGGGCCAACGTCCTGACTTTC. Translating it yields CASSHRPDLEAGANVLTF.

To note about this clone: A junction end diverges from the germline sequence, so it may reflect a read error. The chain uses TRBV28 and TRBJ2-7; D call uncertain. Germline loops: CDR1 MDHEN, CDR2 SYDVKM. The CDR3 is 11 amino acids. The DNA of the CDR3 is TGTGCCAGCAGTTTAAGGTACGGGCAGTACTTC. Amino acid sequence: CASSLRYGQYF.

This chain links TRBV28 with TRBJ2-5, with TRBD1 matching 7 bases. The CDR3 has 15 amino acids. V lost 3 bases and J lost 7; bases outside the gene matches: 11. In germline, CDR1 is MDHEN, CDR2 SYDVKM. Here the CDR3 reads CASSLAQGKAMTQYF. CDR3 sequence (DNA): TGTGCCAGCAGTTTGGCACAGGGGAAAGCGATGACCCAGTACTTC.

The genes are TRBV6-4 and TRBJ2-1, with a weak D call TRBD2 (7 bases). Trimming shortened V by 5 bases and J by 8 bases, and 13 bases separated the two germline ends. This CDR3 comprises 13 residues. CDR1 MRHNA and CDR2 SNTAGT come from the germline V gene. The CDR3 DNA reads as TGTGCCAGCAGTAGCGGGACAAGCTATGAGCAGTTCTTC. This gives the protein CASSSGTSYEQFF.